These T cell receptor beta chains were read from a single sample in a study of cytomegalovirus exposure and HLA in healthy donors. Assay: immunoSEQ multiplex PCR; the TCRdb copy retains only in-frame clones and omits some. The sample lists 100,000 to 150,000 clones, more than 60% seen once, with roughly 1.5% in the top ten. Sequenced input: PBMCs. The receptors were gathered from a young woman in good health and CMV-seronegative. Both conserved end residues are part of each CDR3. D genes are given only for firm matches. Size tells how often a clone was seen (once, few, many) or the class of an expanded clone, and some rows leave it out.

clone_size	v_call	j_call	d_call	cdr3_nt	cdr3_aa
-	TRBV6-5	TRBJ2-4	TRBD2	TGTGCCAGCAGGAGCGGGAGCGCCAAAAACATTCAGTACTTC	CASRSGSAKNIQYF
-	TRBV4-1	TRBJ1-1	-	TGCGCCAGCAGCCAAGGCAGGGGCTTGAACACTGAAGCTTTCTTT	CASSQGRGLNTEAFF
once	TRBV27	TRBJ1-2	TRBD1	TGTGCCAGCAGGCCGGACAGGGCGTATGGCTACACCTTC	CASRPDRAYGYTF
many	TRBV5-1	TRBJ1-1	TRBD1	TGCGCCAGCAGCCTCACAGGGGGCGTAAACACTGAAGCTTTCTTT	CASSLTGGVNTEAFF
-	TRBV2	TRBJ1-2	TRBD1	TGTGCCAGCAGTGGGGACAGGGGTCCACTTAACTATGGCTACACCTTC	CASSGDRGPLNYGYTF
once	TRBV10-3	TRBJ1-3	TRBD1	TGTGCCATCTCAGGGGACAGGGGAAACACCATATATTTT	CAISGDRGNTIYF
few	TRBV30	TRBJ2-7	TRBD2	TGTGCCTGGAGTGTAAGGACTAGCGGAACCTACGAGCAGTACTTC	CAWSVRTSGTYEQYF
few	TRBV5-1	TRBJ1-4	-	TGCGCCAGCAGTCCACAGGGTCATGGGGTGGCTAATGAAAAACTGTTTTTT	CASSPQGHGVANEKLFF
-	TRBV19	TRBJ2-7	TRBD2	TGTGCCAGTACCGTGTCTAGCGGGAGTTACGAGCAGTACTTC	CASTVSSGSYEQYF
once	TRBV19	TRBJ1-3	-	TGTGCCAGTAGGTTAACAGGCTACGTCTCTGGAAACACCATATATTTT	CASRLTGYVSGNTIYF
few	TRBV5-1	TRBJ2-5	TRBD2	TGCGCCAGCAGCCTCCTGACTAGCGGGTCTGGGGAGACCCAGTACTTC	CASSLLTSGSGETQYF
once	TRBV11-3	TRBJ2-1	TRBD1	TGTGCCAGCAGCTTGGGGACAGGGTACAATGAGCAGTTCTTC	CASSLGTGYNEQFF
-	TRBV6-6	TRBJ2-7	-	TGTGCCAGCAGTAAAGGGGGCGGGACCTACGAGCAGTACTTC	CASSKGGGTYEQYF